The rows below give T cell receptor beta chains drawn from one sample of a study of T cells after yellow fever vaccination. TCRdb analysed the 5' RACE reads with MiXCR anew, one entry per CDR3 protein. The data hold approximately 600,000 distinct CDR3 sequences, with approximately 13% observed a single time. The input for sequencing was PBMCs, taken on the day of the yellow fever booster vaccination. All receptors derive from a man aged 30 to 39 who received the YFV17D yellow fever vaccine. The CDR3 runs from the conserved cysteine through the conserved F or W. Fields, in order: J gene, clone size, V gene, D gene, CDR3 length, CDR3 protein, CDR3 DNA. The D gene is left open where the match is weak. Clone size appears in some rows only: once, few, many, or a class for an expanded clone.

J: TRBJ2-6; size: -; V: TRBV19; D: -; length: 14; CDR3: CASMKGAGANVLTF; DNA: TGTGCCAGTATGAAGGGTGCTGGGGCCAACGTCCTGACTTTC
J: TRBJ1-1; size: -; V: TRBV7-2; D: -; length: 16; CDR3: CASSLEGPGKNTEAFF; DNA: TGTGCCAGCAGCTTAGAAGGACCAGGGAAGAACACTGAAGCTTTCTTT
J: TRBJ2-1; size: -; V: TRBV5-6; D: -; length: 14; CDR3: CASRGGSHWDEQFF; DNA: TGTGCCAGCAGGGGGGGATCCCACTGGGATGAGCAGTTCTTC
J: TRBJ2-5; size: -; V: TRBV5-1; D: -; length: 14; CDR3: CASSFSDAQETQYF; DNA: TGCGCCAGCAGCTTTTCGGACGCGCAAGAGACCCAGTACTTC
J: TRBJ2-1; size: -; V: TRBV12-3/TRBV12-4; D: TRBD1; length: 15; CDR3: CASSWGTGGYNEQFF; DNA: TGTGCCAGCAGTTGGGGGACAGGGGGATACAATGAGCAGTTCTTC
J: TRBJ1-3; size: -; V: TRBV18; D: -; length: 15; CDR3: CASSPQQVSGNTIYF; DNA: TGTGCCAGCTCACCACAGCAGGTCTCTGGAAACACCATATATTTT
J: TRBJ2-1; size: few; V: TRBV5-4; D: TRBD2; length: 16; CDR3: CASSPDSGGSYNEQFF; DNA: TGTGCCAGCAGCCCGGACAGCGGGGGCTCCTACAATGAGCAGTTCTTC
J: TRBJ2-5; size: few; V: TRBV21-1; D: -; length: 12; CDR3: CASRGSSETQYF; DNA: TGTGCCAGCAGGGGGTCGTCGGAGACCCAGTACTTC
J: TRBJ2-4; size: -; V: TRBV19; D: -; length: 15; CDR3: CASSRIAVVGNIQYF; DNA: TGTGCCAGTAGTCGGATAGCGGTGGTCGGGAACATTCAGTACTTC
J: TRBJ2-3; size: few; V: TRBV20-1; D: TRBD2; length: 14; CDR3: CSADGTGGTDTQYF; DNA: TGCAGTGCTGATGGGACGGGAGGAACAGATACGCAGTATTTT
J: TRBJ2-1; size: few; V: TRBV6-1; D: TRBD2; length: 18; CDR3: CASSPAMGGEGPYNEQFF; DNA: TGTGCCAGCAGTCCTGCGATGGGTGGGGAGGGCCCCTACAATGAGCAGTTCTTC
J: TRBJ2-3; size: few; V: TRBV5-1; D: TRBD2; length: 14; CDR3: CASRRGAGTDTQYF; DNA: TGCGCCAGTAGGCGGGGGGCCGGCACAGATACGCAGTATTTT
J: TRBJ2-1; size: -; V: TRBV20-1; D: -; length: 14; CDR3: CSAPGVGFYNEQFF; DNA: TGCAGTGCTCCCGGGGTAGGGTTCTACAATGAGCAGTTCTTC